This TCR beta chain was observed in a study of early T cells in non-severe SARS-CoV-2 infection. Study in general: Sequencing targeted bulk RNA from unsorted whole blood, leaving chains unpaired.

Trimming took 4 bases from V and 0 from J, leaving 12 bases between them. CDR3 size: 15 residues. CDR1 and CDR2 (germline): SGHDN, FVKESK. MiXCR, run by TCRdb on the 5' RACE reads, gives a single entry per CDR3 protein. The data contain about 110,000 distinct CDR3 sequences, roughly 12% of them singletons. In this sample, this clonotype turned up many times. J is TRBJ1-1 and V is TRBV14; no clear D. This receptor was taken from an adult who was a healthcare worker with PCR-confirmed SARS-CoV-2 infection or an uninfected control (not recorded which). The source material was whole blood, sampled at baseline. The CDR3 loop reads CASSPMVRVNTEAFF. The CDR3 DNA is TGTGCCAGCAGCCCTATGGTAAGGGTGAACACTGAAGCTTTCTTT.